These 24 T cell receptor beta chains were all obtained from the same sample, sequenced in a study of identical twins. TCRdb called the 5' RACE reads again in MiXCR, with one record for every CDR3 protein. This sample yields around 1.7 million distinct CDR3 sequences, of which around 29% are seen a single time; less than 0.35% belongs to the top ten. The sequencing input was cord blood. These receptors all come from a newborn girl in good health.

This CDR3 reads CASSSSTSGRNGETQYF. As DNA, the CDR3 is TGTGCCAGCAGCTCCTCCACTAGCGGGAGGAATGGCGAGACCCAGTACTTC. The chain joins TRBV7-2 to TRBJ2-5; 12 positions match TRBD2. With 4 bases clipped from V and 5 bases from J, the junction kept 11 bases outside the gene matches. The CDR3 contains 17 residues. The V gene's germline CDR1 is SGHTA and CDR2 FQGNSA.

V is TRBV7-2 and J is TRBJ2-5, with D perhaps assigned TRBD1 or TRBD2 (5 bases each). Trimming pared 5 bases from V and 5 bases from J, leaving 15 bases between. This CDR3 has 14 amino acids. Germline values: CDR1 SGHTA, CDR2 FQGNSA. CDR3: CASSTGLFGETQYF. The CDR3 DNA sequence: TGTGCCAGCAGCACAGGACTTTTCGGGGAGACCCAGTACTTC.

This clonotype was detected once. The chain links TRBV20-1 to TRBJ2-7; 10 nucleotides line up with TRBD1. This CDR3 region has 13 residues. Germline V gives CDR1 DFQATT, CDR2 SNEGSKA (reference sequence). J was trimmed by 5 bases and V by 6 bases; bases with no gene match: 7. The DNA of the CDR3 is TGCAGTGCCCACCGACAGGGGGCAAACGAGCAGTACTTC. Encoded protein: CSAHRQGANEQYF.

The J gene is TRBJ1-1, the V gene TRBV10-3; no clear D. Per germline, CDR1 ENHRY and CDR2 SYGVKD. This CDR3 has 16 amino acids. The germline V and J ends were trimmed by 0 bases and 2 bases, with 13 bases remaining between them. The CDR3 sequence is CAISESVKGINTEAFF. CDR3 nucleotides: TGTGCCATCAGTGAGTCCGTAAAGGGAATCAACACTGAAGCTTTCTTT.

In DNA, the CDR3 is TGCGCCAGCAGCTCGGGGGGACTAGCGGGAGTATACAATGAGCAGTACTTC. It specifies CASSSGGLAGVYNEQYF. This chain links TRBV5-1 with TRBJ2-7; 14 bases match TRBD2. Germline assignment: CDR1 SGHRS and CDR2 YFSETQ. V shed 3 bases, J shed 7 bases, and the junction held 12 bases outside the gene matches. This CDR3 is built from 17 residues. Supplemented by reference TRBV5-1 and TRBJ2-7, the full variable domain reads KAGVTQTPRYLIKTRGQQVTLSCSPISGHRSVSWYQQTPGQGLQFLFEYFSETQRNKGNFPGRFSGRQFSNSRSEMNVSTLELGDSALYLCASSSGGLAGVYNEQYFGPGTRLTVT.

CDR3 in amino acids: CASSLQGAVGLYEQYF. CDR3 DNA sequence: TGTGCCAGCAGCCTACAGGGGGCTGTTGGCCTTTACGAGCAGTACTTC. This chain uses TRBV28 with TRBJ2-7; 9 bases line up with TRBD1. The CDR3 has 16 residues. V shed 6 bases, J shed 4 bases, and the junction held 13 bases outside the gene matches. Germline V gene data show CDR1 as MDHEN and CDR2 as SYDVKM.

V and J are TRBV24-1 and TRBJ2-5; 14 nucleotides line up with TRBD2. The CDR3 totals 16 residues. V lost 8 bases to trimming and J lost 2 bases; unmatched junction nucleotides: 6. Germline V lookup: CDR1 KGHDR, CDR2 SFDVKD. The CDR3 loop reads CATKGTSGSGQETQYF. The CDR3 DNA is TGTGCCACCAAGGGGACTAGCGGGAGTGGACAAGAGACCCAGTACTTC.

V is TRBV12-3 or TRBV12-4 and J is TRBJ1-1; 8 bases are a match to TRBD1. J lost 8 bases, V lost 3 bases, and 5 bases had no gene match. The CDR3 spans 13 residues. CDR3 DNA: TGTGCCAGCAGTTTGGGACAGGTAGGGGAAGCTTTCTTT. It yields the protein CASSLGQVGEAFF.

This clonotype has a handful of counts. One end of the junction is discordant with germline, which a read error may explain. V gene TRBV12-3 or TRBV12-4 combines with J gene TRBJ2-7, with D tentatively TRBD2 (8 bases). The CDR3 consists of 17 residues. CDR3 bases: TGTGCCATCAGTTTAGCGGGGTTGGGACAGAAAACCTACGAGCAGTACTTC. This gives the protein CAISLAGLGQKTYEQYF.

In its sample, this clonotype was seen a few times. The rearrangement joins TRBV20-1 to TRBJ2-1; TRBD2 matches at 14 bases. The length of the CDR3 is 15 residues. Germline lookup yields CDR1 DFQATT and CDR2 SNEGSKA (reference sequence). The V and J ends lost 5 bases and 6 bases, in that order; junction bases with no gene match: 6. CDR3: CSAPRLAGGLNEQFF. The CDR3, as DNA: TGCAGTGCTCCCCGACTAGCGGGAGGGCTCAATGAGCAGTTCTTC.

CDR3 bases: TGTGCCAGCAGCCCGGACGTGACTAACTATGGCTACACCTTC. Translation gives CASSPDVTNYGYTF. The V gene is TRBV7-9, the J gene TRBJ1-2; D is unclear. The germline V and J ends were trimmed by 5 bases and 0 bases, with 10 bases remaining between them. The length of the CDR3 is 14 residues. Per germline, CDR1 SEHNR and CDR2 FQNEAQ (reference sequence). Using reference TRBV7-9 and TRBJ1-2 for the parts outside the CDR3, the full variable domain is DTGVSQNPRHKITKRGQNVTFRCDPISEHNRLYWYRQTLGQGPEFLTYFQNEAQLEKSRLLSDRFSAERPKGSFSTLEIQRTEQGDSAMYLCASSPDVTNYGYTFGSGTRLTVV.

This rearrangement joins TRBV21-1 to TRBJ2-3. TRBV21-1 is labeled a pseudogene. CDR3 length equals 15 residues. The CDR3 region has the DNA TGTGCCAGCAGCAAAGAGCGACGAACCACAGATACGCAGTATTTT. Amino acid sequence: CASSKERRTTDTQYF.

The V gene is TRBV12-3 or TRBV12-4, the J gene TRBJ1-3, with a tentative D call TRBD1 (5 bases). Trimming cost V 6 bases and J 0 bases, with 12 bases left between them. This CDR3 contains 15 residues. CDR3 nucleotide sequence: TGTGCCAGCAGCCGGGACGGGCGCTCTGGAAACACCATATATTTT. Amino acids: CASSRDGRSGNTIYF.

The chain joins TRBV27 to TRBJ2-3, with 11 bases that match TRBD2. Trimming at V came to 4 bases and at J to 0 bases, leaving 12 bases not matched to a gene. CDR1 and CDR2 from the germline V gene are MNHEY and SMNVEV (reference sequence). There are 19 residues in the CDR3. CDR3: CASSSRRLAGTTSTDTQYF. The CDR3 DNA sequence: TGTGCCAGCAGTTCACGCCGACTAGCGGGGACTACTAGCACAGATACGCAGTATTTT.

This clonotype has just a few counts. This sequence joins TRBV28 and TRBJ2-7; 8 bases map to TRBD1. The germline gives CDR1 MDHEN, CDR2 SYDVKM. CDR3 length equals 14 residues. The trim removed 7 bases at V and 6 bases at J, leaving 11 bases unmatched. CDR3 loop: CASTQPGGAGEQYF. The CDR3 nucleotides are TGTGCCAGCACGCAACCAGGGGGCGCAGGCGAGCAGTACTTC.

The chain uses TRBV5-1 and TRBJ2-5; D is unresolved. The germline V gene has CDR1 SGHRS and CDR2 YFSETQ. The V end lost 0 bases, the J end lost 2 bases, and 11 bases lay between the germline ends. The length of the CDR3 is 15 residues. CDR3 in amino acids: CASSLAGLGQETQYF. The CDR3 nucleotides are TGCGCCAGCAGCTTGGCCGGATTAGGACAAGAGACCCAGTACTTC.

The rearrangement links TRBV20-1 to TRBJ1-5; D may be TRBD1 (5 bases). Germline V gene lookup returns CDR1 DFQATT and CDR2 SNEGSKA (reference sequence). V was trimmed by 0 bases and J by 7 bases, leaving 16 bases between them. This CDR3 has 15 amino acids. CDR3 nucleotide sequence: TGCAGTGCTAGAGAGGGGGGGGGGTCGGGGCAGCCCCAGCATTTT. Translated, it gives CSAREGGGSGQPQHF.

This chain uses TRBV6-5 with TRBJ2-5; D gene ambiguous. The CDR3 has 12 amino acids. Trimming stripped 5 bases from V and 11 bases from J, with 15 bases between. Germline CDR1 reads MNHEY; CDR2 reads SVGAGI. The CDR3 reads CASSQHANEQYF. The DNA for the CDR3 is TGTGCCAGCAGTCAGCATGCCAATGAGCAGTACTTC.

This chain links TRBV6-6 with TRBJ2-3, with 8 positions matching TRBD2. Trimming cost V 0 bases and J 3 bases; bases outside gene matches: 2. CDR1 and CDR2 (germline): MNHNY, SVGAGI (reference sequence). The CDR3 is 15 amino acids. The CDR3 coding sequence is TGTGCCAGCAGTTACTCGGCTAGCGGGACAGATACGCAGTATTTT. It translates to CASSYSASGTDTQYF.

A word on this clonotype: One end of the junction fails to match germline, which may point to a read error. The V call is TRBV3-1, the J call TRBJ2-1; 11 bases are shared with TRBD2. The CDR3 totals 16 residues. From germline, CDR1 is LGHDT and CDR2 YNNKEL (reference sequence). The CDR3: CARSQASGRTYNEQFF. The CDR3 DNA sequence: TGTGCCCGCAGCCAAGCTAGCGGGAGGACCTACAATGAGCAGTTCTTC.

The chain uses TRBV12-3 or TRBV12-4 and TRBJ1-1, with a weak D call TRBD1 (5 bases). The CDR3 spans 14 residues. Trimming cost V 4 bases and J 3 bases, with 12 bases left between them. The CDR3 loop reads CASSYRSGDTEAFF. The CDR3 bases are TGTGCCAGCAGTTACAGGAGCGGGGACACTGAAGCTTTCTTT.

Turning to this clonotype: Given a much more abundant clone one base away, this may be a read error. V and J are TRBV7-9 and TRBJ2-7; D not certain. Per germline, CDR1 SEHNR and CDR2 FQNEAQ (reference sequence). This CDR3 has 11 residues. V lost 5 bases to trimming and J lost 3 bases, with 5 bases between them. CDR3 residues: CASSKIYEQYF. Written as DNA, the CDR3 is TGTGCCAGCAGCAAAATCTACGAGCAGTACTTC.

This clonotype has just one count. The V call is TRBV28, the J call TRBJ2-4, with TRBD2 matching 8 bases. CDR1 and CDR2 (germline): MDHEN, SYDVKM. The CDR3 has 16 amino acids. With 3 bases clipped from V and 1 base from J, the junction kept 5 bases outside the gene matches. CDR3 in amino acids: CASSFQRETAKNIQYF. In nucleotides, the CDR3 is TGTGCCAGCAGTTTCCAGCGGGAGACTGCCAAAAACATTCAGTACTTC.

This clonotype was observed a single time. The chain employs TRBV24-1 and TRBJ1-2; no definite D call. Trimming stripped 5 bases from V and 6 bases from J, with 6 bases between. CDR3 size: 11 residues. Germline CDR1 KGHDR, CDR2 SFDVKD. DNA for the CDR3: TGTGCCACCAGTGTGGGGAATGGCTACACCTTC. Its translation is CATSVGNGYTF.